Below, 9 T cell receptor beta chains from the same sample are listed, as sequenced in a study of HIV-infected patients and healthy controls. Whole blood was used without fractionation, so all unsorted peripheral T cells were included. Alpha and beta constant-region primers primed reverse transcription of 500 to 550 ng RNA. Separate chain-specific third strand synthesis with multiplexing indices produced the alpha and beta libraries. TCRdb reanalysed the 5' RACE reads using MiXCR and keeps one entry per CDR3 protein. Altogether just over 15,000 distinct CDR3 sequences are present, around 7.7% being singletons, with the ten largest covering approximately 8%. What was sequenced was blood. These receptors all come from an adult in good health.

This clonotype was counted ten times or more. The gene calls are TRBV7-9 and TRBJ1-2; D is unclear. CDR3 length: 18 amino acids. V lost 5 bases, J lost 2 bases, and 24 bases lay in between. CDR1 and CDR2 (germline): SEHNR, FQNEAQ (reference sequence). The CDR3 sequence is CASSPPPLADHKNYGYTF. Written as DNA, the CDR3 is TGTGCCAGCAGCCCCCCCCCTCTGGCGGATCACAAGAACTATGGCTACACCTTC.

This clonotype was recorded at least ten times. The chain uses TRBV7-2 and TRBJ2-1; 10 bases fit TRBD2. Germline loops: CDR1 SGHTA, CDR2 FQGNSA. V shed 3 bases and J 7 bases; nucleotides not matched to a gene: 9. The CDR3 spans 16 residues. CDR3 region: CASSLGGSGRQNEQFF. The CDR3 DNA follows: TGTGCCAGCAGCTTGGGCGGTAGCGGGAGGCAAAATGAGCAGTTCTTC.

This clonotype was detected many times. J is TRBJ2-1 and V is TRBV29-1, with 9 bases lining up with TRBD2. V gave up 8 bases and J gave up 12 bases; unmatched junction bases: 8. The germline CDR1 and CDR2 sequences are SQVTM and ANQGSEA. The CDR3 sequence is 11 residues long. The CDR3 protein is CSIISGSPQFF. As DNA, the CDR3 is TGCAGCATAATTAGCGGGAGCCCGCAGTTCTTC.

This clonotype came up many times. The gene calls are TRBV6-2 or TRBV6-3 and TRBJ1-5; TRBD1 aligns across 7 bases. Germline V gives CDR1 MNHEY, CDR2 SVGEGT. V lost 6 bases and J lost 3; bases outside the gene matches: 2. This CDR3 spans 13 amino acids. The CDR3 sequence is CASSTGANQPQHF. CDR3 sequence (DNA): TGTGCCAGCAGCACAGGGGCCAATCAGCCCCAGCATTTT.

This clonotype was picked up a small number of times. Here the CDR3 DNA reads TGTGCCAGCAGCTTGGTTCCAGACAGCTCTGGGGCCAACGTCCTGACTTTC. This sequence encodes CASSLVPDSSGANVLTF. The rearrangement links TRBV5-5 to TRBJ2-6; D may be TRBD1 (5 bases). Trimming cost V 0 bases and J 0 bases, with 10 bases left between them. The length of the CDR3 is 17 residues. Per germline, CDR1 SGHKS and CDR2 YYEKEE (reference sequence).

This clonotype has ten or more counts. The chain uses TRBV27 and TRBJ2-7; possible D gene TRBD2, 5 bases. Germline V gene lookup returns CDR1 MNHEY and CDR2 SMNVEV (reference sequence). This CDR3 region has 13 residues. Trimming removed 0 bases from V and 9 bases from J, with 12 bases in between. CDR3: CASSLSNGVGQYF. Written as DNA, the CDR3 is TGTGCCAGCAGTTTATCAAACGGGGTAGGGCAGTACTTC.

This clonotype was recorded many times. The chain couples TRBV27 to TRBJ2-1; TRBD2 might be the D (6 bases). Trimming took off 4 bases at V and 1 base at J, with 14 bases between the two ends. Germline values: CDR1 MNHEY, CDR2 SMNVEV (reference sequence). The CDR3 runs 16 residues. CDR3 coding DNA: TGTGCCAGCAGTTCACTCGGGGGTATTTCCTACAATGAGCAGTTCTTC. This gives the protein CASSSLGGISYNEQFF.

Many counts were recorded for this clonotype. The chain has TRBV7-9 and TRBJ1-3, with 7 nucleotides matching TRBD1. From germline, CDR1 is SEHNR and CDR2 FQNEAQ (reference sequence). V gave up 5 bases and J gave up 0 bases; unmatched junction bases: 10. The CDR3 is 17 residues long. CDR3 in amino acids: CASSAHRGSSSGNTIYF. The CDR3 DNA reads TGTGCCAGCAGCGCGCACAGGGGATCGTCCTCTGGAAACACCATATATTTT. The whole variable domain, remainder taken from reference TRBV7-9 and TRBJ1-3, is DTGVSQNPRHKITKRGQNVTFRCDPISEHNRLYWYRQTLGQGPEFLTYFQNEAQLEKSRLLSDRFSAERPKGSFSTLEIQRTEQGDSAMYLCASSAHRGSSSGNTIYFGEGSWLTVV.

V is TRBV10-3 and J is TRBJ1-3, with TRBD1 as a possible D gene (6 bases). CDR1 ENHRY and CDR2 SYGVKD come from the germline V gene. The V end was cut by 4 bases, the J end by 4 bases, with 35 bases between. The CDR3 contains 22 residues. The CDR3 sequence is CAISAPDNTQIRTVRPGNTIYF. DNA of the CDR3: TGTGCCATCAGTGCTCCCGACAACACTCAAATAAGGACAGTTCGTCCGGGAAACACCATATATTTT.